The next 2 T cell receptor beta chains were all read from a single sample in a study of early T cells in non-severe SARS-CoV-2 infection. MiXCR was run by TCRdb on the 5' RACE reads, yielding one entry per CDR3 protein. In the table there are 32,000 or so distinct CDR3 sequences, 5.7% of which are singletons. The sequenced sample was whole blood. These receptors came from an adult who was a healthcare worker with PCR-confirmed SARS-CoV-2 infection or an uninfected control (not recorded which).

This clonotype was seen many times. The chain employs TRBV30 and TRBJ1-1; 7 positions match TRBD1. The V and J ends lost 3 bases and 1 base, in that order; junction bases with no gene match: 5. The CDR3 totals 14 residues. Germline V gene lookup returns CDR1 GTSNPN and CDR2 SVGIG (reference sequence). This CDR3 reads CAWSRGQWNTEAFF. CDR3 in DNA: TGTGCCTGGAGCCGGGGACAGTGGAACACTGAAGCTTTCTTT.

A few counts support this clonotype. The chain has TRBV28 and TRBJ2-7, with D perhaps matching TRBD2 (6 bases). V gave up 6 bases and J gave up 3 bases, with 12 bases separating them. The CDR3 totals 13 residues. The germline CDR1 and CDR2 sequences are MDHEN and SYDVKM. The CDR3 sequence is CASSPTSSYEQYF. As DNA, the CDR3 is TGTGCCAGCAGCCCGACTAGTAGCTACGAGCAGTACTTC.